This T cell receptor (beta chain) derives from a study of T cell repertoires in cytomegalovirus infection. Study information: TCR beta signatures that were public indicated CMV infection and matching HLA type.

The germline CDR1 and CDR2 sequences are SQVTM and ANQGSEA. Trimming left V 8 bases short and J 4 bases short, with 15 bases between. The CDR3 loop spans 13 amino acids. One entry per CDR3 protein results from TCRdb running MiXCR on the reads. Counted here are some 160,000 distinct CDR3 sequences, roughly a sixth occurring once; the ten biggest clones make up under 20%. The clonotype was recovered from a human donor in good health (CMV status not recorded). Some clones in this sample may be carry-over from other donors' samples. Sequencing was carried out using CD8+ T cells from PBMCs. The chain links TRBV29-1 to TRBJ2-1; D call uncertain. The CDR3 DNA is TGCAGCATCAAAGGTAACAGTTACAATGAGCAGTTCTTC. It encodes CSIKGNSYNEQFF.